The present T cell receptor (beta chain) was sequenced within a study of CD8 T cells in ankylosing spondylitis. Study-wide results and caveats: For ankylosing spondylitis blood, a TCR beta motif of about 8 highly homologous variants appeared characteristic.

The table lists this clonotype with many counts. The antigen remains unidentified. TCRdb re-analysed the 5' RACE reads in MiXCR, keeping a single row per CDR3 protein. The repertoire holds 250,000 to 350,000 distinct CDR3 sequences, with approximately 8.2% as singletons. V lost 4 bases, J lost 4 bases, and 11 bases lay in between. The CDR3 has 15 amino acids. CDR1 is ENHRY and CDR2 is SYGVKD in the germline V gene. The receptor's source is a male donor with ankylosing spondylitis. The chain recombines TRBV10-3 with TRBJ2-6; possible D gene TRBD2, 5 bases. Sequencing was done on a sample of blood, either unsorted or a sorted T cell fraction (not recorded which). The CDR3 nucleotides read TGTGCCATCAGTGCGGATCGGAGGGGGGCCAACGTCCTGACTTTC. Translation: CAISADRRGANVLTF.